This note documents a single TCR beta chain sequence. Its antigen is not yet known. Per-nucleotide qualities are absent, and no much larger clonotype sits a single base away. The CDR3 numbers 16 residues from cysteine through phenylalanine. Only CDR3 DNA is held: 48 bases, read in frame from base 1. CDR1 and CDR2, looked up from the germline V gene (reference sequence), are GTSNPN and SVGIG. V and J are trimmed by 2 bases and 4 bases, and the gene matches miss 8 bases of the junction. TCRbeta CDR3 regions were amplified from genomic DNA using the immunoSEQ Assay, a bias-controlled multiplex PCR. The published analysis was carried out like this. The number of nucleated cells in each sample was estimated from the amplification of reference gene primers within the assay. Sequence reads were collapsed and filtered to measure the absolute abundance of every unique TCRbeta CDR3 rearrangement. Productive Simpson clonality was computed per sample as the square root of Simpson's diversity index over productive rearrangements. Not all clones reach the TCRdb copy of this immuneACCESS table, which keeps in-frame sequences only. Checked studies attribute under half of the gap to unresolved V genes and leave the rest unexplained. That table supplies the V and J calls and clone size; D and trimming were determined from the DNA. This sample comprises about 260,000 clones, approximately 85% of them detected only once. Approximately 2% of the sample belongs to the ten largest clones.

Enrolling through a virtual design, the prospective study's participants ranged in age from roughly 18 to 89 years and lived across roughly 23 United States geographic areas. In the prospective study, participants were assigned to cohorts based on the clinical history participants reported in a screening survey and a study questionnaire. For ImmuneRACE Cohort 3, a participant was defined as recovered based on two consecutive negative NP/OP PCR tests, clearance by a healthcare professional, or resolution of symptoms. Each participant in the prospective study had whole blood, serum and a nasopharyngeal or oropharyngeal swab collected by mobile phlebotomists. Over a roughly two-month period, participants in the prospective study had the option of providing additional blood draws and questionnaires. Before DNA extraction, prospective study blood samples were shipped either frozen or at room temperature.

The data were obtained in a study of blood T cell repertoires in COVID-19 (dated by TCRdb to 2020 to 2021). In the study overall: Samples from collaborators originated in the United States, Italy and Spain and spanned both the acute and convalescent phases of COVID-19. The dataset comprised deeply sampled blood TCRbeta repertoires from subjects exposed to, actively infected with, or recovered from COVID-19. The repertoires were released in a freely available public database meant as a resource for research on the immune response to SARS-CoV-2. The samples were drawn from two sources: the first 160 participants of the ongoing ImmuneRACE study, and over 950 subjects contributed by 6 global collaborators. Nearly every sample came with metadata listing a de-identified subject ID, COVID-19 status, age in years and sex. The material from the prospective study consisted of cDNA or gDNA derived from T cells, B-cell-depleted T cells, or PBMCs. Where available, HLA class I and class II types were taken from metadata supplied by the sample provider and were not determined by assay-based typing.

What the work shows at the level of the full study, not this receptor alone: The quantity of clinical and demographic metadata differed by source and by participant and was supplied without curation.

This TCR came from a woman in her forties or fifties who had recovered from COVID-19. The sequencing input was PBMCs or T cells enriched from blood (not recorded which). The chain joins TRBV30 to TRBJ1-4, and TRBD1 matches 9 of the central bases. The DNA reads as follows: TGTGCCTGGAGTAAACCGGGACAGGGATTTAATGAAAAACTGTTTTTT. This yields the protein CAWSKPGQGFNEKLFF.